The 27 T cell receptor beta chains reported below all come from one sample, sequenced in a study of tumor-infiltrating lymphocytes in primary liver carcinoma. Starting material of about 480 ng total RNA yielded TCR beta cDNA via a constant-region primer. Slightly modified ARM-PCR, run as three nested multiplex PCR rounds, produced the TCR beta libraries. Primers for the first two PCR rounds were TRBV1-TRBV30 forward primers and a C-beta reverse primer (around 10 cycles per round). A single record per CDR3 protein comes from TCRdb applying MiXCR to the multiplex PCR reads. The table lists around 88,000 distinct CDR3 sequences, just over 65% of them singletons. Unsorted bulk tissue of about 20-32 mg yielded co-extracted RNA and DNA. Material for sequencing was tumor-adjacent normal liver tissue. These receptors were obtained from a man in his forties with primary liver carcinoma and hepatitis B virus infection.

As for this clonotype: Mismatch with germline at one junction end may stem from a read error. This rearrangement joins TRBV29-1 to TRBJ2-1; a weak D match, TRBD1 (5 bases). This CDR3 comprises 15 residues. From germline, CDR1 is SQVTM and CDR2 ANQGSEA. The CDR3 reads CSVGPPPGSYNEQFF. The CDR3, as DNA: TGCAGCGTGGGGCCTCCTCCCGGCTCCTATAATGAGCAGTTCTTC.

Only a few counts were recorded for this clonotype. V gene TRBV7-9 combines with J gene TRBJ2-6; TRBD1 agrees at 7 bases. CDR3 length: 19 amino acids. J was trimmed by 0 bases and V by 5 bases; bases with no gene match: 13. Germline values: CDR1 SEHNR, CDR2 FQNEAQ (reference sequence). The CDR3 here is CASSPYARGPISGANVLTF. In nucleotides, the CDR3 is TGTGCCAGCAGCCCCTACGCGAGGGGGCCAATCTCTGGGGCCAACGTCCTGACTTTC.

Concerning this clonotype: A read error is possible here, since a much larger clone lies one base away. J is TRBJ2-7 and V is TRBV14; D tentatively fits TRBD1 or TRBD2 (5 bases each). The CDR3 is 16 residues long. The germline V gene has CDR1 SGHDN and CDR2 FVKESK. V was cut by 1 base and J by 3 bases, with 16 bases left in between. The CDR3 nucleotides are TGTGCCAGCAGCCAAGGAGGGGCGGCTAATAGCTACGAGCAGTACTTC. Translating gives CASSQGGAANSYEQYF.

Note on this clonotype: A single base separates this from a much larger clone, so it may be a read error. The DNA of the CDR3 is TGTGCCTGCAGCCCCGAATTCTCTGGAAACACCATATATTTT. Its protein is CACSPEFSGNTIYF. The rearrangement uses TRBV7-9 and TRBJ1-3, with D uncertain. Germline CDR1 and CDR2: SEHNR and FQNEAQ (reference sequence). CDR3 length: 14 residues.

A note on this clonotype: This may be a read error, as it is one base from a much larger clone. This sequence joins TRBV6-6 and TRBJ2-7; 7 bases align to TRBD1. V lost 0 bases and J lost 4; bases outside the gene matches: 12. Germline CDR1 and CDR2: MNHNY and SVGAGI (reference sequence). The CDR3 is 17 amino acids. The CDR3 DNA is TGTGCCAGCAGTTACTCTCCTGGGCAGGGGGTCGAGTACGAGCAGTACTTC. This encodes CASSYSPGQGVEYEQYF.

As DNA, the CDR3 is TGTGCCAGCCAGACAGGGGGGGAAAATGAGCAGTTCTTC. Protein sequence: CASQTGGENEQFF. The V and J genes are TRBV28 and TRBJ2-1, with TRBD1 identical over 9 bases. V shed 8 bases and J 7 bases; nucleotides not matched to a gene: 6. Looked up from germline, CDR1 is MDHEN and CDR2 is SYDVKM. This CDR3 region has 13 residues.

In this sample, this clonotype turned up a few times. One end of the junction is discordant with germline, which a read error may explain. This chain uses TRBV6-6 with TRBJ2-5; D gene unclear. Germline V lookup: CDR1 MNHNY, CDR2 SVGAGI (reference sequence). The CDR3 is made up of 12 amino acids. The DNA of the CDR3 is TGTGTCAGCAGTTACTCGGAGGAGACCCAGTACTTC. Translating it yields CVSSYSEETQYF.

This clonotype has more than one count but fewer than ten. The chain combines TRBV6-5 with TRBJ2-1; 8 nucleotides align to TRBD2. V shed 10 bases and J 14 bases; nucleotides not matched to a gene: 10. The germline V gene has CDR1 MNHEY and CDR2 SVGAGI. The CDR3 loop spans 11 amino acids. The CDR3, as DNA: TGTGCCATCGGGAGAGGGACTAGTGAGTTCTTC. It specifies CAIGRGTSEFF.

Turning to this clonotype: Mismatch with germline at one junction end may stem from a read error. The chain couples TRBV11-2 to TRBJ1-1, with D uncertain. There are 16 residues in the CDR3. Germline loops: CDR1 SGHAT, CDR2 FQNNGV. CDR3 in amino acids: CASSFDLGGSVAEAFF. The CDR3 DNA sequence: TGTGCCAGTAGCTTCGATTTGGGCGGAAGCGTCGCTGAGGCTTTCTTT.

Concerning this clonotype: Relative to the germline gene, one junction end is altered; a read error may explain this. The V and J genes are TRBV6-5 and TRBJ2-6; maybe TRBD1 (5 bases). The CDR3 spans 18 residues. Germline V CDR1 and CDR2: MNHEY, SVGAGI. The CDR3 DNA follows: TGTGCCGGCAGTCTTTGGACATGGATGGAAGCTGGGGCCAACGTCCTGATTTTC. This codes for CAGSLWTWMEAGANVLIF.

The chain links TRBV7-9 to TRBJ1-1; tentative D call: TRBD1 (6 bases). Germline lookup yields CDR1 SEHNR and CDR2 FQNEAQ (reference sequence). This CDR3 contains 15 residues. V was clipped by 5 bases and J by 12 bases, with 25 bases between them. This CDR3 reads CASSPQGLMNTETFF. The CDR3 bases are TGTGCCAGCAGCCCTCAGGGGCTAATGAACACTGAGACTTTCTTT.

Note on this clonotype: Since the CDR3 does not end with the conserved phenylalanine or tryptophan, this likely comes from a read error. The chain couples TRBV7-8 to TRBJ1-2; D gene unclear. Germline lookup yields CDR1 SGHVS and CDR2 FQNEAQ. The CDR3 runs to 15 residues. The CDR3 region is CASSWRTGNHYGYTS. CDR3 sequence (DNA): TGTGCCAGCAGCTGGCGGACGGGGAACCACTATGGTTACACCTCC.

This clonotype has just one count. The rearrangement joins TRBV2 to TRBJ2-7, with D unresolved. CDR1 and CDR2 (germline): SNHLY, FYNNEI. The CDR3 spans 11 residues. Trimming stripped 6 bases from V and 4 bases from J, with 7 bases between. CDR3 nucleotides: TGTGCCAGCAGAAACTTGTACGAGCAGTACTTC. Translated, it gives CASRNLYEQYF.

J is TRBJ2-3 and V is TRBV6-1; tentatively, D is TRBD2 (6 bases). The CDR3 runs to 15 residues. The ends were cut back, 11 bases at V and 5 bases at J, with 23 bases in the middle. In germline, CDR1 is MNHNS, CDR2 SASEGT. CDR3 sequence reads: CACGSGEFNIDTQYF. CDR3 sequence (DNA): TGTGCCTGCGGTTCGGGGGAGTTTAATATAGATACGCAGTATTTT.

On this clonotype itself: Being one base from a much bigger clone, this may be a read error. The rearrangement links TRBV6-1 to TRBJ1-5; the match to TRBD1 covers 7 bases. The CDR3 covers 16 residues. Germline values: CDR1 MNHNS, CDR2 SASEGT. The CDR3, as DNA: TGTGCCAGCAGTGATATGGACAGGAGGAGCAATCATCCCCAGCATTTT. It specifies CASSDMDRRSNHPQHF.

Of note for this clonotype: The junction does not match germline at one end; this may be a read error. The J gene is TRBJ2-7, the V gene TRBV11-2; D call uncertain. The CDR3 has 14 residues. Per the germline V gene, CDR1 is SGHAT and CDR2 is FQNNGV. DNA for the CDR3: TGTGCCGGCAGCTTCGGAGTTCCTCGAGTCGGGCAGTACTTC. Translating it yields CAGSFGVPRVGQYF.

A word on this clonotype: It may be a read error: a sequence one base away is much more abundant. The rearrangement uses TRBV6-6 and TRBJ2-7, with 8 bases fitting TRBD2. The germline V gene has CDR1 MNHNY and CDR2 SVGAGI (reference sequence). V lost 11 bases, J lost 5 bases, and 11 bases stayed unmatched. The CDR3 totals 13 residues. CDR3 sequence reads: CAGTDGLADEQYF. The CDR3 DNA is TGTGCCGGCACTGACGGACTAGCCGACGAGCAGTACTTC.

As for this clonotype: The junction shows a germline mismatch at one end, possibly a read error. V is TRBV5-5 and J is TRBJ1-2; D is unclear. Germline CDR1 is SGHKS and CDR2 is YYEKEE (reference sequence). The CDR3 totals 13 residues. This CDR3 reads CDSSLEVTYGYTF. Here the CDR3 DNA reads TGTGACAGCAGCTTGGAAGTGACGTATGGCTACACCTTC.

As for this clonotype: A much larger clone is a single base away; this may be a read error. The CDR3 is CASRVNDNVAKNIQYF. The CDR3, as DNA: TGTGCCAGCAGGGTTAATGACAATGTAGCCAAAAACATTCAGTACTTC. The chain recombines TRBV6-1 with TRBJ2-4; no reliable D call. Germline values: CDR1 MNHNS, CDR2 SASEGT. The CDR3 spans 16 residues. Deletions cut 6 bases from V and 0 bases from J, with 15 bases between.

This chain links TRBV5-6 with TRBJ2-4; possible D gene TRBD2, 6 bases. The V gene's germline CDR1 is SGHDT and CDR2 YYEEEE. The CDR3 runs 15 residues. V was pared by 0 bases and J by 6 bases, with 13 bases between. Written as DNA, the CDR3 is TGTGCCAGCAGCTTGGCAGGAGGGGTGACAAACATTCAGTACTTC. Amino acids: CASSLAGGVTNIQYF.

As regards this clonotype: The CDR3 does not end in the conserved phenylalanine or tryptophan, so this is likely a read error. The gene calls are TRBV6-2 or TRBV6-3 and TRBJ2-3; D is unresolved. CDR3 length equals 16 residues. CDR1 MNHEY and CDR2 SVGEGT come from the germline V gene. CDR3 bases: TGTGCCAACAGTTACTTCGACCCCAGGAGCACAGATACGCAGTATATT. Its translation is CANSYFDPRSTDTQYI.

On this clonotype: The germline gene is not matched at one end of the junction; a read error may be the cause. This chain links TRBV11-2 with TRBJ2-1; D uncertain. Germline V gene data show CDR1 as SGHAT and CDR2 as FQNNGV. This CDR3 is built from 13 residues. The CDR3 coding sequence is TGTGCCAGCAGCGCCGGACCCGGTAATGAACAGTTCTTC. Translation gives CASSAGPGNEQFF.

Comments on this clonotype: This may be a read error: a much more frequent sequence differs by one nucleotide. This chain links TRBV11-2 with TRBJ2-7, with D perhaps assigned TRBD1 or TRBD2 (8 bases each). This CDR3 comprises 16 residues. V lost 4 bases and J lost 2, with 18 bases in between. The germline gives CDR1 SGHAT, CDR2 FQNNGV. CDR3 sequence: CASSSGGGQDTYEQYF. DNA of the CDR3: TGTGCCAGCAGCTCCGGGGGGGGACAGGATACCTACGAGCAGTACTTC.

This clonotype was seen many times. The chain uses TRBV6-1 and TRBJ2-1; D uncertain. Trimming left V 4 bases short and J 2 bases short, with 3 bases between. Looked up from germline, CDR1 is MNHNS and CDR2 is SASEGT. CDR3 length equals 12 residues. CDR3 in DNA: TGTGCCAGCAGTGTGGCCTACAATGAGCAGTTCTTC. It yields the protein CASSVAYNEQFF.

This clonotype was recorded only once. One junction end disagrees with the germline gene, perhaps due to a read error. The chain carries TRBV6-1 and TRBJ1-5; D not certain. The CDR3 has 18 residues. CDR1 and CDR2 from the germline V gene are MNHNS and SASEGT. The CDR3, as DNA: TGTGCCAGCAGTGGAGTGGAGATAAAAGCTTATAGCAATCAGCCACAGCATTTT. Translation gives CASSGVEIKAYSNQPQHF.

As regards this clonotype: This may come from a read error, since a much larger clone is one base off. The chain is built from TRBV6-1 and TRBJ2-4; 8 bases agree with TRBD2. The CDR3 spans 14 residues. Germline V lookup: CDR1 MNHNS, CDR2 SASEGT. CDR3 amino acids: CVSSVGLAENIQYF. The CDR3 nucleotides are TGTGTCAGCAGTGTCGGACTAGCTGAAAACATTCAGTACTTC.

This clonotype was counted only a few times. Being one base from a much bigger clone, this may be a read error. The rearrangement links TRBV30 to TRBJ2-3; D uncertain. CDR3 length equals 12 residues. Per germline, CDR1 GTSNPN and CDR2 SVGIG (reference sequence). The V end was cut by 3 bases, the J end by 4 bases, with 8 bases between. The CDR3 DNA reads as TGTGCCTGGAGCCCAAATTCAGATACGCAGTATTTT. It translates to CAWSPNSDTQYF.